This TCR beta chain was sequenced during a study of T cell changes during pregnancy in multiple sclerosis. Clones were sequenced by immunoSEQ multiplex PCR, and TCRdb holds only the in-frame ones, with some missing. The table includes roughly 8,000 clones, around 87% detected once. In this sample, this clone turned up a few times. The material was CD8+ T cells from peripheral blood mononuclear cells, obtained in the first trimester of pregnancy. This receptor was taken from a female donor in good health, enrolled as a control in a pregnancy study.

In DNA form, the CDR3 reads TGCGCCAGCAGTGAGTTGGGGGCCGTCATGAACACTGAAGCTTTCTTT. Translation gives CASSELGAVMNTEAFF. The genes are TRBV10-2 and TRBJ1-1; D is perhaps TRBD1 (6 bases). The CDR3 length is 16 residues. The ends were cut back, 1 base at V and 0 bases at J, with 12 bases in the middle. The V gene's germline CDR1 is WSHSY and CDR2 SAAADI.